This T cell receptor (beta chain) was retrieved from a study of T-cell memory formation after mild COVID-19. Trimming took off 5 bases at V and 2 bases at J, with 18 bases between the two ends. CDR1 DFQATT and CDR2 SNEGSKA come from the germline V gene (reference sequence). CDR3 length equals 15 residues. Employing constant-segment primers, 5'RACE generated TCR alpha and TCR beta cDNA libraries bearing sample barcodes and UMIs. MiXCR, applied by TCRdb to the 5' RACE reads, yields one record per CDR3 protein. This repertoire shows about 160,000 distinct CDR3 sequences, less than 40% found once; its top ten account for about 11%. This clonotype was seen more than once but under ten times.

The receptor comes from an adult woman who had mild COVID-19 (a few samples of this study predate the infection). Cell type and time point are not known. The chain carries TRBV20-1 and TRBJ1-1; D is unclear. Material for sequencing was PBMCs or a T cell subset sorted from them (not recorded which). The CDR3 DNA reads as TGCAGTGCTGGGGATTGGGGTGTCGAAAACACTGAAGCTTTCTTT. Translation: CSAGDWGVENTEAFF.